A selection of T cell receptor beta chains follows, all from one sample in a study of blood T cell repertoires in COVID-19. Clones were read by immunoSEQ multiplex PCR, and TCRdb kept only the in-frame ones, dropping some. This table has 300,000 to 350,000 clones, about nine tenths appearing once. The specimen was peripheral blood. The receptors stem from a young man with COVID-19, enrolled during active disease. CDR3s include the opening cysteine and the closing phenylalanine or tryptophan. Fields, in order: D gene, J gene, V gene, clone size, CDR3 DNA, CDR3 protein. D genes are given only for firm matches. Rows give clone size only sometimes, using once, few, many, or a class for an expanded clone.

TRBD2	TRBJ2-1	TRBV19	.	TGTGCCAGTAGTATAGCCCCCGGACTAGCGGGAGGGTTATACAATGAGCAGTTCTTC	CASSIAPGLAGGLYNEQFF
TRBD2	TRBJ2-7	TRBV5-1	.	TGCGCCAGCAGCCAGTGGCTCGGGACTACATCCTACGAGCAGTACTTC	CASSQWLGTTSYEQYF
.	TRBJ1-1	TRBV9	.	TGTGCCAGCAGCGTAGGTCGGAACACTGAAGCTTTCTTT	CASSVGRNTEAFF
TRBD2	TRBJ2-7	TRBV7-2	.	TGTGCCAGCAGGCGGGCTAGCGGGAGTTACGAGCAGTACTTC	CASRRASGSYEQYF
TRBD1	TRBJ2-3	TRBV5-4	.	TGTGCCAGCAGCTCGGGACAGATCACAGATACGCAGTATTTT	CASSSGQITDTQYF
.	TRBJ1-6	TRBV18	.	TGTGCCAGCTCAACTAATAATTCACCCCTCCACTTT	CASSTNNSPLHF
TRBD1	TRBJ1-1	TRBV27	.	TGTGCCAGCAGTTCAAGACCGGGACAGGGGGCAAACCGTACTGAAGCTTTCTTT	CASSSRPGQGANRTEAFF
.	TRBJ2-1	TRBV3-1/TRBV3-2	.	TGTGCCAGCAGCCACCAGGGTTCGGGGGATGAGCAGTTCTTC	CASSHQGSGDEQFF
TRBD2	TRBJ2-7	TRBV7-9	once	TGTGCCAGCAGCGCCAGACTAGCGGGAGCACGCGAGCAGTACTTC	CASSARLAGAREQYF
TRBD1	TRBJ1-1	TRBV19	.	TGTGCCAGTAGTGATTCACAGGGGGCGCAATGGACTGAAGCTTTCTTT	CASSDSQGAQWTEAFF
TRBD2	TRBJ2-2	TRBV30	.	TGTGCCTGGAGTGTACATATTGGCGGGACTACCTTCCCATTCACCGGGGAGCTGTTTTTT	CAWSVHIGGTTFPFTGELFF
.	TRBJ1-1	TRBV5-1	.	TGCGCCAGCAGCTTGGACAGGCGGAACACTGAAGCTTTCTTT	CASSLDRRNTEAFF
.	TRBJ2-2	TRBV14	.	TGTGCCAGCCGCGTGGGCAGCCTTCCCGGGGAGCTGTTTTTT	CASRVGSLPGELFF
.	TRBJ1-5	TRBV6-1	.	TGTGCCAGCAGTGAAGCAGGGTATGGCAGGGCCCAGCATTTT	CASSEAGYGRAQHF
.	TRBJ1-2	TRBV28	.	TGTGCCAGCAGTTTATCCTCACAGGGTACCTATGGCTACACCTTC	CASSLSSQGTYGYTF
TRBD2	TRBJ2-1	TRBV5-4	.	TGTGCCAGCAGCTGGAGGGCTAGCGGGAGGGTGGTGAATGAGCAGTTCTTC	CASSWRASGRVVNEQFF